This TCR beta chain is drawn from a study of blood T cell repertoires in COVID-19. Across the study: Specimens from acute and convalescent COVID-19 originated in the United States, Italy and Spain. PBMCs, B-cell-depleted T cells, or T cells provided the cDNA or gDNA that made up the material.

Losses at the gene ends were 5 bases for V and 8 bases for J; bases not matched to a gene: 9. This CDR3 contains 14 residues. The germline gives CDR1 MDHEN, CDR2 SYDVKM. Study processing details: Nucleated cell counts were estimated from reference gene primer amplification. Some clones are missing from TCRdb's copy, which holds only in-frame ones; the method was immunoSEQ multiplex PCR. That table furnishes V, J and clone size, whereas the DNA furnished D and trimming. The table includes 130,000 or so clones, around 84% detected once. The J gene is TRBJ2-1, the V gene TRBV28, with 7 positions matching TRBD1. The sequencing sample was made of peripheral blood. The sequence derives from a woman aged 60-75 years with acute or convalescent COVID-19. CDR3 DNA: TGTGCCAGCAGTCTCGCAGGGGGTCAGGATGAGCAGTTCTTC. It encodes CASSLAGGQDEQFF.